In this sample, the clone carrying this T cell receptor (beta chain) turned up a few times. What it binds is not known. This CDR3 comprises 13 residues. Germline CDR1 LGHNT, CDR2 FRNRAP. V was pared by 3 bases and J by 5 bases, with 8 bases between. The time point is: sample taken at primary tumor resection. These data belong to a study of spatial heterogeneity in lung cancer. Notes on the study in general: In tumors, expanded intratumoral alpha and beta TCR counts tracked mutation counts.

MiXCR was run by TCRdb on the 5' RACE reads, yielding one entry per CDR3 protein. The table has 7,500 to 9,500 distinct CDR3 sequences, more than 4.5% seen once. The sequence derives from a female donor with early-stage non-small cell lung cancer. The chain couples TRBV12-5 to TRBJ1-5; perhaps TRBD1 as D (5 bases). Sequenced material: lung tumor tissue, taken at surgery. In DNA form, the CDR3 reads TGTGCTAGTGGTTTTGACAGCGATCAGCCCCAGCATTTT. Translation: CASGFDSDQPQHF.